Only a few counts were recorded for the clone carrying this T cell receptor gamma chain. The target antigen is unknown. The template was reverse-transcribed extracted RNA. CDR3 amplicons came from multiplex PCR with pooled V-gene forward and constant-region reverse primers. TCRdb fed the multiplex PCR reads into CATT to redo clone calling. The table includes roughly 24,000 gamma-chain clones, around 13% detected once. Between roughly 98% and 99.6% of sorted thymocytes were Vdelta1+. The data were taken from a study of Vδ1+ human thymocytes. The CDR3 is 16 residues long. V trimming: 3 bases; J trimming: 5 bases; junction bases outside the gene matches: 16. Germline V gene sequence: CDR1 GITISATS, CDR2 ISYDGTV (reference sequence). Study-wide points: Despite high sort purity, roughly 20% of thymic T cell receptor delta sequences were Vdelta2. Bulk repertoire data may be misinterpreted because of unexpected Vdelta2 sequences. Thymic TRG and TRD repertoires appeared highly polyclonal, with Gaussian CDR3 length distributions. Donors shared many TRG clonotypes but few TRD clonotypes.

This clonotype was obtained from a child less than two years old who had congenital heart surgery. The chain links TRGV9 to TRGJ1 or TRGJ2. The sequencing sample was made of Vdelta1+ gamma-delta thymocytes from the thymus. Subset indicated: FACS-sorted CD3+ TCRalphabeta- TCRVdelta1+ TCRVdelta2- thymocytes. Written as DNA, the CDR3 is TGTGCCTTGTGGGAGCTCCTAGGGTTATTTCATTATAAGAAACTCTTT. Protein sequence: CALWELLGLFHYKKLF.